The subject of this entry is one TCR beta chain. Its antigen is as yet unknown. This specimen comes from a study of T-cell memory formation after mild COVID-19. Study-wide background: Clustering of TCRs was largely donor specific. Study-wide results and limits: Clones which contracted sat mainly in CM and EM if CD4+, and in EMRA if CD8+. Confirmation of SARS-CoV-2 specificity was lacking for second-wave clones peaking day 37. The study detected some responding clones in pre-infection memory, suggesting cross-reactive memory joined.

TCRdb passed the 5' RACE reads through MiXCR, listing each CDR3 protein once. The table lists about 400,000 distinct CDR3 sequences, roughly 18% of them singletons. This TCR derives from a man aged 18 to 29 who had mild COVID-19 (a few samples of this study predate the infection). Cell type and time point are not known. The sample comprised PBMCs or a T cell subset sorted from them (not recorded which).

CDR3: CASSLAGQGDSTDTQYF. CDR3 coding DNA: TGTGCCAGCAGTTTAGCGGGACAGGGGGACTCCACAGATACGCAGTATTTT. The rearrangement links TRBV12-3 or TRBV12-4 to TRBJ2-3; 11 bases match TRBD1. This CDR3 spans 17 amino acids. Unmatched junction bases numbered 4, after V lost 0 bases and J lost 2 bases.